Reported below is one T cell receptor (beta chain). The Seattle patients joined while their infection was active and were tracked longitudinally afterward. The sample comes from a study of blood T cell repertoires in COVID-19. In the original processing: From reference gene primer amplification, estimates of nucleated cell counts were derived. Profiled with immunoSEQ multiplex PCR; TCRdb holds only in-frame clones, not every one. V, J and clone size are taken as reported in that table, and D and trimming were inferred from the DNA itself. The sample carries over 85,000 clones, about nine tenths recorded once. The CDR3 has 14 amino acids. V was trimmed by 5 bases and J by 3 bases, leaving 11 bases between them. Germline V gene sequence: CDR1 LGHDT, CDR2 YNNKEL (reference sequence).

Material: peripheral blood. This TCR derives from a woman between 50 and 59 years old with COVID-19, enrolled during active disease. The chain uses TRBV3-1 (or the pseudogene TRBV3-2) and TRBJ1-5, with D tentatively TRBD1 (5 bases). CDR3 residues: CASSKDTTNQPQHF. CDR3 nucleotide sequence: TGTGCCAGCAGCAAGGACACTACCAATCAGCCCCAGCATTTT.